Below, 25 T cell receptor beta chains from the same sample are listed, as sequenced in a study of cytomegalovirus exposure and HLA in healthy donors. 13 Jbeta primers and 60 Vbeta primers were used for the PCR. Sequenced by immunoSEQ multiplex PCR; TCRdb stores in-frame clones only, minus some. Here the sample spans under 150,000 clones, nearly 85% being singletons. The sample comprised PBMCs. Every receptor here comes from a male donor in good health and CMV-seronegative.

This chain uses TRBV7-6 with TRBJ1-5; D possibly corresponds to TRBD1 (5 bases). The CDR3 loop spans 13 amino acids. V lost 5 bases and J lost 4, with 9 bases in between. Germline CDR1 reads SGHVS; CDR2 reads FNYEAQ. CDR3: CASSPDRNQPQHF. CDR3 DNA sequence: TGTGCCAGCAGCCCAGACAGAAATCAGCCCCAGCATTTT.

The chain employs TRBV5-1 and TRBJ2-5; D remains ambiguous. Germline V gene sequence: CDR1 SGHRS, CDR2 YFSETQ. The germline V and J ends were trimmed by 2 bases and 1 base, with 15 bases remaining between them. This CDR3 region has 16 residues. In nucleotides, the CDR3 is TGCGCCAGCAGCTTATTTAACAGAAACTCCCAAGAGACCCAGTACTTC. As protein: CASSLFNRNSQETQYF.

This clone was seen a few times. The genes are TRBV15 and TRBJ2-3; TRBD2 matches 12 bases. Germline-derived CDR1 and CDR2 are LNHNV and YYDKDF (reference sequence). Trimming removed 1 base from V and 3 bases from J; junction bases left unmatched: 2. The CDR3 totals 16 residues. The CDR3 reads CATSRGTSGKTDTQYF. The CDR3 DNA is TGTGCCACCAGCAGAGGGACTAGCGGGAAAACAGATACGCAGTATTTT.

This clone was observed once. The rearrangement joins TRBV5-1 to TRBJ2-1, with a weak D call TRBD2 (6 bases). Germline-derived CDR1 and CDR2 are SGHRS and YFSETQ. The CDR3 runs to 13 residues. V lost 4 bases and J 9 bases, leaving 14 bases between the germline ends. The CDR3 DNA reads as TGCGCCAGCAGCACTACGACGGAGGGTGAGCAGTTCTTC. Translated, it gives CASSTTTEGEQFF.

The chain combines TRBV28 with TRBJ2-5; D perhaps matches TRBD2 (6 bases). V was pared by 4 bases and J by 1 base, with 16 bases between. The CDR3 length is 16 residues. Germline V gene data show CDR1 as MDHEN and CDR2 as SYDVKM. The CDR3 is CASSSLSLAPQETQYF. CDR3 bases: TGTGCCAGCAGTTCTCTAAGTCTAGCGCCCCAAGAGACCCAGTACTTC.

This chain connects TRBV6-5 to TRBJ2-7, with TRBD2 identical over 8 bases. This CDR3 has 15 residues. V lost 0 bases to trimming and J lost 7 bases; unmatched junction nucleotides: 8. In germline, CDR1 is MNHEY, CDR2 SVGAGI. CDR3 amino acids: CASSYSTAGVGEQYF. Here the CDR3 DNA reads TGTGCCAGCAGTTACTCGACAGCGGGAGTGGGTGAGCAGTACTTC.

J is TRBJ2-5 and V is TRBV19, with 13 bases matching TRBD2. J lost 5 bases, V lost 9 bases, and 3 bases had no gene match. Germline V gene lookup returns CDR1 LNHDA and CDR2 SQIVND (reference sequence). This CDR3 contains 13 residues. CDR3 residues: CASSGLAGETQYF. The DNA for the CDR3 is TGTGCCAGCTCGGGACTAGCGGGGGAGACCCAGTACTTC.

This clone was counted a few times. The rearrangement joins TRBV25-1 to TRBJ2-7, with D possibly being TRBD2 (5 bases). The CDR3 has 13 amino acids. V gave up 3 bases and J gave up 6 bases, with 12 bases separating them. Looked up from germline, CDR1 is MGHDK and CDR2 is SYGVNS. CDR3 sequence reads: CASSDLGRGEQYF. The DNA of the CDR3 is TGTGCCAGCAGTGATTTAGGGAGAGGCGAGCAGTACTTC.

The chain uses TRBV6-5 and TRBJ1-1; D is ambiguous. The germline gives CDR1 MNHEY, CDR2 SVGAGI. The CDR3 sequence is 13 residues long. V lost 4 bases to trimming and J lost 1 base, with 7 bases between them. For the CDR3, the DNA is TGTGCCAGCAGTTCTCACAGGAACACTGAAGCTTTCTTT. Protein: CASSSHRNTEAFF.

The CDR3 bases are TGTGCCAGCAGTTTAGGCCGGACAGGGGGTAATTCACCCCTCCACTTT. Its translation is CASSLGRTGGNSPLHF. The chain couples TRBV27 to TRBJ1-6; 10 bases line up with TRBD1. Germline loops: CDR1 MNHEY, CDR2 SMNVEV (reference sequence). V trimming: 2 bases; J trimming: 6 bases; junction bases outside the gene matches: 4. CDR3 length: 16 residues.

This clone was counted between two and nine times. The gene calls are TRBV5-6 and TRBJ2-7; D call uncertain. V dropped 0 bases and J dropped 0 bases, with 7 bases sitting between them. The CDR3 covers 14 residues. CDR1 is SGHDT, CDR2 YYEEEE, per germline. In nucleotides, the CDR3 is TGTGCCAGCAGCTTGGGGAGCGACTCCTACGAGCAGTACTTC. This translates into CASSLGSDSYEQYF.

This rearrangement joins TRBV7-9 to TRBJ1-1, with a weak D call TRBD1 (5 bases). V was clipped by 8 bases and J by 5 bases, with 15 bases between them. Germline lookup yields CDR1 SEHNR and CDR2 FQNEAQ (reference sequence). This CDR3 is 13 amino acids long. Here the CDR3 reads CASGGEGLTEAFF. The CDR3 nucleotides are TGTGCCAGCGGCGGGGAGGGGTTAACTGAAGCTTTCTTT.

This chain joins TRBV7-6 and TRBJ2-5; no clear D gene. Germline V CDR1 and CDR2: SGHVS, FNYEAQ. The V end lost 3 bases, the J end lost 1 base, and 9 bases lay between the germline ends. The CDR3 has 14 residues. The CDR3 region has the DNA TGTGCCAGCAGCTTTCGCGGAGTCCAAGAGACCCAGTACTTC. Its translation: CASSFRGVQETQYF.

The J gene is TRBJ1-4, the V gene TRBV9; D gene unclear. The V gene lost 3 bases and the J gene lost 0 bases, with 21 bases spanning the gap. In germline, CDR1 is SGDLS, CDR2 YYNGEE. The CDR3 sequence is 19 residues long. The CDR3 DNA reads TGTGCCAGCAGCGGACACAGCTTTTTGACCCGCCCAACTAATGAAAAACTGTTTTTT. This encodes CASSGHSFLTRPTNEKLFF.

The DNA of the CDR3 is TGTGCCACCAGCAGAGATCACAGGGGCTATTACGAGCAGTACTTC. It encodes CATSRDHRGYYEQYF. The rearrangement links TRBV15 to TRBJ2-7, with 7 bases matching TRBD1. The CDR3 totals 15 residues. After removal of 0 bases from V and 4 bases from J, the junction contained 6 bases not matched to a gene. The germline V gene encodes CDR1 LNHNV and CDR2 YYDKDF (reference sequence).

The chain joins TRBV6-1 to TRBJ2-1; 8 nucleotides match TRBD2. After removal of 6 bases from V and 9 bases from J, the junction contained 10 bases not matched to a gene. CDR1 and CDR2 (germline): MNHNS, SASEGT. This CDR3 spans 14 amino acids. The CDR3 DNA follows: TGTGCCAGCAGACCAGGGACTAGTCGGAGTGAGCAGTTCTTC. Residues: CASRPGTSRSEQFF.

The chain has TRBV19 and TRBJ1-5; D perhaps matches TRBD1 (5 bases). The CDR3 length is 13 residues. Germline CDR1 reads LNHDA; CDR2 reads SQIVND (reference sequence). Trimming stripped 5 bases from V and 3 bases from J, with 8 bases between. The CDR3 sequence: CASSQGYNQPQHF. CDR3 DNA sequence: TGTGCCAGTAGTCAGGGTTACAATCAGCCCCAGCATTTT.

The V call is TRBV4-1, the J call TRBJ1-2; D call uncertain. The CDR3 is 18 residues long. Deletions cut 0 bases from V and 0 bases from J, with 17 bases between. The germline gives CDR1 MGHRA, CDR2 YSYEKL. The DNA for the CDR3 is TGCGCCAGCAGCCAAGAGCCACAGCTCATTATCCCTAACTATGGCTACACCTTC. Translating it yields CASSQEPQLIIPNYGYTF.

The chain links TRBV4-1 to TRBJ2-3, with 7 nucleotides matching TRBD1. After removal of 0 bases from V and 3 bases from J, the junction contained 6 bases not matched to a gene. This CDR3 contains 16 residues. In germline, CDR1 is MGHRA, CDR2 YSYEKL. CDR3 nucleotides: TGCGCCAGCAGCCAAGAGGGCGCGACAGGGACAGATACGCAGTATTTT. Residues: CASSQEGATGTDTQYF.

The gene calls are TRBV6-5 and TRBJ2-5; 10 bases are a match to TRBD1. Germline V CDR1 and CDR2: MNHEY, SVGAGI. There are 16 residues in the CDR3. J lost 5 bases, V lost 2 bases, and 8 bases had no gene match. CDR3: CASSYTTGTGEETQYF. Written as DNA, the CDR3 is TGTGCCAGCAGTTACACCACCGGGACAGGGGAGGAGACCCAGTACTTC.

The chain employs TRBV6-5 and TRBJ1-2, with D unclear. The CDR3 runs to 13 residues. Trimming cost V 0 bases and J 6 bases, with 8 bases left between them. The V gene's germline CDR1 is MNHEY and CDR2 SVGAGI. The CDR3 DNA sequence: TGTGCCAGCAGTTACTCGGAGGGAGATGGCTACACCTTC. Amino acids: CASSYSEGDGYTF.

This chain connects TRBV5-6 to TRBJ2-2; 12 positions agree with TRBD1. CDR1 and CDR2 (germline): SGHDT, YYEEEE. The V gene end was trimmed by 4 bases and the J gene end by 7 bases; junction bases not matched to a gene: 5. CDR3 length: 15 residues. CDR3 region: CASSGTGGAGGELFF. CDR3 DNA sequence: TGTGCCAGCAGCGGGACAGGGGGCGCGGGCGGGGAGCTGTTTTTT.

The CDR3 reads CASRPGTGASEQYF. DNA for the CDR3: TGTGCCAGCAGGCCCGGGACAGGGGCATCCGAGCAGTACTTC. This chain joins TRBV7-9 and TRBJ2-7; 10 bases are shared with TRBD1. V shed 6 bases and J 6 bases; nucleotides not matched to a gene: 8. The CDR3 is made up of 14 amino acids. The germline CDR1 and CDR2 sequences are SEHNR and FQNEAQ (reference sequence).

The chain is built from TRBV6-5 and TRBJ2-7; 10 nucleotides align to TRBD2. The ends lost 7 bases at V and 4 bases at J; junction bases unmatched: 4. This CDR3 comprises 13 residues. Germline CDR1 is MNHEY and CDR2 is SVGAGI. The CDR3 protein is CASTTSGKYEQYF. The CDR3 bases are TGTGCCAGCACCACTAGCGGGAAATACGAGCAGTACTTC.

This chain uses TRBV6-5 with TRBJ2-7, with TRBD2 identical over 13 bases. With V trimmed by 6 bases and J by 5 bases, 7 bases remained unmatched. Germline CDR1 reads MNHEY; CDR2 reads SVGAGI. The CDR3 contains 15 residues. This CDR3 is CASSRPGLAGNEQYF. In nucleotides, the CDR3 is TGTGCCAGCAGCCGACCGGGACTAGCGGGAAACGAGCAGTACTTC.